The rows below give T cell receptor beta chains drawn from one sample of a study of cytomegalovirus exposure and HLA in healthy donors. Clones were read by immunoSEQ multiplex PCR, and TCRdb kept only the in-frame ones, dropping some. Among a few hundred thousand clones, 80% to 90% were seen once, and the ten largest hold 0.7% to 0.85%. Sequenced sample: PBMCs. These receptors were taken from a woman between 18 and 29 years old in good health and CMV-seronegative. The CDR3 runs from the conserved cysteine through the conserved F or W. D genes are given only for firm matches. Clone size is shown for a subset of rows, as once, few, many or a class of expanded clone.

CDR3 | DNA | D | V | size | J
CASSYDRVLSYEQYF | TGTGCCAGCAGTTACGACAGGGTCCTCTCCTACGAGCAGTACTTC | TRBD1 | TRBV6-5 | NA | TRBJ2-7
CSVGTADQPQHF | TGCAGCGTTGGGACAGCCGATCAGCCCCAGCATTTT | NA | TRBV29-1 | NA | TRBJ1-5
CASSGTSAPNTGELFF | TGTGCCAGCAGCGGAACTAGCGCCCCGAACACCGGGGAGCTGTTTTTT | TRBD2 | TRBV9 | NA | TRBJ2-2
CASSPFDRGDNEQFF | TGTGCCAGCTCACCTTTCGACAGGGGCGACAATGAGCAGTTCTTC | TRBD1 | TRBV18 | NA | TRBJ2-1
CATSITSGGYNEQFF | TGTGCCACCTCGATCACTAGCGGGGGCTACAATGAGCAGTTCTTC | TRBD2 | TRBV27 | NA | TRBJ2-1
CASSQGAGSAQPQHF | TGCGCCAGCAGCCAAGGGGCAGGTTCTGCTCAGCCCCAGCATTTT | NA | TRBV4-1 | NA | TRBJ1-5
CASSGLAGVGTDTQYF | TGTGCCAGCAGCGGCCTAGCGGGAGTCGGTACAGATACGCAGTATTTT | TRBD2 | TRBV9 | NA | TRBJ2-3
CASSQDILAGNYEQYF | TGTGCCAGCAGCCAAGATATTCTTGCGGGAAACTACGAGCAGTACTTC | NA | TRBV4-2 | NA | TRBJ2-7
CATRGGGVYEQYF | TGTGCCACCCGTGGAGGGGGGGTCTACGAGCAGTACTTC | NA | TRBV10-3 | NA | TRBJ2-7
CASSLTGIYGYTF | TGTGCCAGCAGTCTGACAGGGATCTATGGCTACACCTTC | TRBD1 | TRBV6-5 | NA | TRBJ1-2
CASSQGQSANYGYTF | TGTGCCAGCAGTCAAGGACAGTCCGCTAACTATGGCTACACCTTC | NA | TRBV27 | few | TRBJ1-2
CAIRGTSGMYEQYF | TGTGCCATCAGAGGGACTAGCGGGATGTACGAGCAGTACTTC | TRBD2 | TRBV10-3 | NA | TRBJ2-7
CASSEPGTDTQYF | TGCGCCAGCAGCGAGCCCGGCACAGATACGCAGTATTTT | NA | TRBV5-1 | NA | TRBJ2-3
CASSPTRGLARYNEQFF | TGTGCCAGCAGCCCGACTAGGGGACTAGCGCGATACAATGAGCAGTTCTTC | TRBD2 | TRBV27 | NA | TRBJ2-1
CASAPAPDYNEQFF | TGTGCCAGTGCGCCAGCGCCAGACTACAATGAGCAGTTCTTC | NA | TRBV19 | NA | TRBJ2-1